These 17 T cell receptor beta chains were sequenced from one sample in a study of T cell responses to AZD1222 COVID-19 vaccine. TCRdb's table, derived via immunoSEQ multiplex PCR, lists solely in-frame clones and lacks some. The data contain 100,000 to 120,000 clones, roughly 82% of them singletons. Specimen: peripheral blood, collected on day 0 of AZD1222 vaccination. The receptors were sampled from an adult in good health.

The genes are TRBV19 and TRBJ1-6, with unresolved D. Deletions cut 7 bases from V and 6 bases from J, with 10 bases between. The germline V gene encodes CDR1 LNHDA and CDR2 SQIVND (reference sequence). This CDR3 region has 13 residues. CDR3 sequence reads: CASTEVGNSPLHF. Here the CDR3 DNA reads TGTGCCAGTACAGAGGTCGGTAATTCACCCCTCCACTTT.

The genes are TRBV27 and TRBJ2-1; tentatively, D is TRBD1 or TRBD2 (6 bases each). The germline V gene has CDR1 MNHEY and CDR2 SMNVEV (reference sequence). CDR3 length: 14 amino acids. Trimming left V 9 bases short and J 1 base short, with 13 bases between. CDR3 protein: CASRGGNSYNEQFF. The CDR3 bases are TGTGCCAGTCGAGGGGGGAATTCCTACAATGAGCAGTTCTTC.

CDR3 amino acids: CASSRTGGYNNEQFF. The CDR3 nucleotides read TGTGCCAGCAGTCGGACGGGAGGGTATAACAATGAGCAGTTCTTC. The chain recombines TRBV6-5 with TRBJ2-1; 8 bases align to TRBD2. The germline V gene has CDR1 MNHEY and CDR2 SVGAGI. V lost 5 bases, J lost 5 bases, and 8 bases stayed unmatched. This CDR3 has 15 residues.

With regard to this clone: Other DNA sequences in this sample translate to the same CDR3. This sequence joins TRBV5-1 and TRBJ1-1; D gene uncertain. CDR3 length: 12 residues. Germline V gene data show CDR1 as SGHRS and CDR2 as YFSETQ. V lost 7 bases and J 0 bases, leaving 7 bases between the germline ends. The CDR3 region is CASGPLNTEAFF. The CDR3 DNA sequence: TGCGCCAGCGGACCCCTGAACACTGAAGCTTTCTTT.

CDR3 bases: TGTGCCAGCAGTATAACAGGGTCTGATACGCAGTATTTT. Translated: CASSITGSDTQYF. V gene TRBV12-3 or TRBV12-4 combines with J gene TRBJ2-3; tentative D call: TRBD1 (6 bases). The CDR3 loop spans 13 amino acids. Trimming pared 5 bases from V and 6 bases from J, leaving 12 bases between.

This chain links TRBV12-3 or TRBV12-4 with TRBJ2-2; D gene ambiguous. With 2 bases removed from V and 6 bases from J, the gap between germline ends came to 7 bases. The CDR3 totals 13 residues. The CDR3 loop is CASSLTVPGELFF. CDR3 nucleotide sequence: TGTGCCAGCAGTTTAACAGTTCCCGGGGAGCTGTTTTTT.

The chain employs TRBV25-1 and TRBJ1-1, with a possible D match to TRBD1 (5 bases). Trimming stripped 0 bases from V and 4 bases from J, with 15 bases between. There are 16 residues in the CDR3. CDR1 is MGHDK and CDR2 is SYGVNS in the germline V gene. CDR3 sequence reads: CASSEYRDHSGTEAFF. Here the CDR3 DNA reads TGTGCCAGCAGTGAATACCGGGACCATAGCGGCACTGAAGCTTTCTTT.

The rearrangement uses TRBV6-5 and TRBJ1-1, with a tentative D call TRBD1 (5 bases). CDR1 and CDR2 from the germline V gene are MNHEY and SVGAGI. V lost 6 bases to trimming and J lost 11 bases, with 19 bases between them. The CDR3 extends over 13 amino acids. As DNA, the CDR3 is TGTGCCAGCAGGCCGACAGCGGCGTTGGGGGCTTTCTTT. Its protein is CASRPTAALGAFF.

This chain connects TRBV3-1 (or the pseudogene TRBV3-2) to TRBJ1-5, with TRBD1 identical over 9 bases. The CDR3 sequence is 14 residues long. The ends lost 3 bases at V and 6 bases at J; junction bases unmatched: 3. CDR1 and CDR2 from the germline V gene are LGHDT and YNNKEL (reference sequence). The CDR3 coding sequence is TGTGCCAGCAGCCAGGGACAGGGACTTCAGCCCCAGCATTTT. Protein product: CASSQGQGLQPQHF.

The V and J genes are TRBV4-1 and TRBJ1-1; TRBD1 is a possible D gene (5 bases). The CDR3 is 14 amino acids. Between the trimmed V and J ends, which lost 2 bases and 2 bases, there was a span of 9 bases. Germline values: CDR1 MGHRA, CDR2 YSYEKL. CDR3 region: CASSQPGPNTEAFF. The CDR3 region has the DNA TGCGCCAGCAGCCAACCGGGACCCAACACTGAAGCTTTCTTT.

The chain links TRBV7-6 to TRBJ1-2; TRBD1 might be the D (6 bases). The V gene lost 8 bases and the J gene lost 5 bases, with 9 bases spanning the gap. The CDR3 loop spans 11 amino acids. Germline V gene data show CDR1 as SGHVS and CDR2 as FNYEAQ. CDR3 amino acids: CASGGQYGYTF. As DNA, the CDR3 is TGTGCCAGCGGCGGACAGTATGGCTACACCTTC.

Concerning this clone: This CDR3 is also generated by other DNA sequences in the sample. The chain carries TRBV5-1 and TRBJ2-5; D is ambiguous. CDR3 size: 13 residues. CDR1 and CDR2 from the germline V gene are SGHRS and YFSETQ. V lost 2 bases to trimming and J lost 1 base, with 6 bases between them. DNA for the CDR3: TGCGCCAGCAGCTTTGGTGGCCAAGAGACCCAGTACTTC. Protein: CASSFGGQETQYF.

In the case of this clone: Other DNA sequences in this specimen translate into the identical CDR3. The V and J genes are TRBV7-2 and TRBJ2-7, with 8 bases matching TRBD1. Trimming removed 0 bases from V and 3 bases from J; junction bases left unmatched: 1. The CDR3 has 14 amino acids. The germline V gene encodes CDR1 SGHTA and CDR2 FQGNSA. CDR3 amino acids: CASSLAGTGYEQYF. The CDR3 nucleotides are TGTGCCAGCAGCTTAGCCGGGACAGGCTACGAGCAGTACTTC.

This rearrangement joins TRBV2 to TRBJ2-3; D gene ambiguous. The CDR3 contains 15 residues. V dropped 7 bases and J dropped 0 bases, with 14 bases sitting between them. CDR1 is SNHLY, CDR2 FYNNEI, per germline. The CDR3 region is CASIKGLASTDTQYF. In DNA form, the CDR3 reads TGTGCCAGCATTAAGGGCCTCGCTAGCACAGATACGCAGTATTTT.

A few counts support this clone. This chain connects TRBV25-1 to TRBJ1-2; TRBD1 matches at 7 bases. V lost 2 bases, J lost 9 bases, and 9 bases stayed unmatched. This CDR3 has 14 amino acids. Germline V gives CDR1 MGHDK, CDR2 SYGVNS. The CDR3 DNA reads as TGTGCCAGCAGTGAAGCTGACAGGGCCCCGAGCTACACCTTC. Protein sequence: CASSEADRAPSYTF.

The V and J genes are TRBV24-1 and TRBJ2-3; TRBD1 matches at 7 bases. V was clipped by 3 bases and J by 7 bases; unmatched bases: 9. The CDR3 consists of 15 residues. Looked up from germline, CDR1 is KGHDR and CDR2 is SFDVKD. This CDR3 is CATSDGINRGHTQYF. The CDR3 DNA reads TGTGCCACCAGTGATGGAATTAACAGGGGACATACGCAGTATTTT.

The V and J genes are TRBV7-2 and TRBJ2-1; D call uncertain. Trimming removed 5 bases from V and 3 bases from J, with 14 bases in between. Germline V lookup: CDR1 SGHTA, CDR2 FQGNSA. The CDR3 is made up of 15 amino acids. The DNA of the CDR3 is TGTGCCAGCAGCGCTGTGGGCGCCCACTACAATGAGCAGTTCTTC. Amino acid sequence: CASSAVGAHYNEQFF.